This T cell receptor beta chain is drawn from a study of CD8+ T cells in alopecia areata. General study findings and limits: Uncertain still, given a single nonresponder, is whether baseline CD8+ expansion links to response.

As regards this clone: Its antigen is unknown.

This CDR3 has 13 amino acids. Germline CDR1 is SQVTM and CDR2 is ANQGSEA. V lost 4 bases and J lost 5, with 14 bases in between. Sequencing templates came from extracted RNA that was reverse transcribed into cDNA. Sequencing used immunoSEQ multiplex PCR; TCRdb keeps in-frame clones, though not all of them. The sample has 270,000 or so clones; about 62% are singletons. Treatment: oral pan-JAK inhibitor, 5-10 mg twice daily. The material was CD4+ T cells sorted from blood, obtained at week 24, from a patient treated with tofacitinib. The chain recombines TRBV29-1 with TRBJ1-2; tentatively, D is TRBD1 (5 bases). The TCR originated in a human donor with alopecia areata. The CDR3 here is CSVGEGWGYGYTF. The CDR3 DNA follows: TGCAGCGTTGGTGAGGGGTGGGGATATGGCTACACCTTC.